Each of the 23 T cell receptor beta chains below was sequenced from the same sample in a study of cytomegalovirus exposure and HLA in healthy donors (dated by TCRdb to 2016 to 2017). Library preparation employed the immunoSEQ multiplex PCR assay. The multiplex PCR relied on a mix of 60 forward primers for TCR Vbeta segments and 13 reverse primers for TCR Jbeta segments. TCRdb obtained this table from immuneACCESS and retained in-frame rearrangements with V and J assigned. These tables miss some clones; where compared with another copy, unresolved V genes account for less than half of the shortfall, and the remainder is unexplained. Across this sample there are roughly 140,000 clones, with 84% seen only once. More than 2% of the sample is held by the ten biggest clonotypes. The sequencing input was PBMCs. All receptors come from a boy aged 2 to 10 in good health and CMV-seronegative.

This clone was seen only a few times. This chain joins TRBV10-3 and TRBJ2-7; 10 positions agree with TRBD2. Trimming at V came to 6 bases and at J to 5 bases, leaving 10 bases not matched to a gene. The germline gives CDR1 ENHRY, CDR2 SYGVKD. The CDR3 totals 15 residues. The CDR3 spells CAIRLALAGIDEQYF. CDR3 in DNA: TGTGCCATCAGGCTCGCACTAGCGGGAATCGACGAGCAGTACTTC.

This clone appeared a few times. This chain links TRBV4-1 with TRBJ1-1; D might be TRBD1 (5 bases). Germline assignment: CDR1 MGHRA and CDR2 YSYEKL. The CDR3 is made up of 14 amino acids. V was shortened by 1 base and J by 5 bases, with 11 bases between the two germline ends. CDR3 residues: CASSQGRGFTEAFF. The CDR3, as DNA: TGCGCCAGCAGCCAAGGAAGGGGCTTTACTGAAGCTTTCTTT.

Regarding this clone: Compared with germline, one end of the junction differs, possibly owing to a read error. The CDR3 spells CASSQESRATDF. The CDR3 nucleotides are TGTGCCAGCAGCCAAGAATCCAGGGCTACGGACTTC. The rearrangement links TRBV14 to TRBJ2-5; D may be TRBD1 (5 bases). Per the germline V gene, CDR1 is SGHDN and CDR2 is FVKESK. This CDR3 has 12 residues.

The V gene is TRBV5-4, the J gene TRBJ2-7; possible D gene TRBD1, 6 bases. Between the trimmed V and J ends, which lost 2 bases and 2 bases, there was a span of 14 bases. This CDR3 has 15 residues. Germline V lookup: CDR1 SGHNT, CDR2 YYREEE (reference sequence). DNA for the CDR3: TGTGCCAGCAGCTTTGCCGACAGGCGCACCTACGAGCAGTACTTC. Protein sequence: CASSFADRRTYEQYF.

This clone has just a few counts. The CDR3 nucleotides read TGCAGCTTAGCGGGGACCGGGGAGCTGTTTTTT. This sequence encodes CSLAGTGELFF. The J gene is TRBJ2-2, the V gene TRBV20-1; 8 bases agree with TRBD2. CDR3 length: 11 amino acids. CDR1 is DFQATT, CDR2 SNEGSKA, per germline (reference sequence).

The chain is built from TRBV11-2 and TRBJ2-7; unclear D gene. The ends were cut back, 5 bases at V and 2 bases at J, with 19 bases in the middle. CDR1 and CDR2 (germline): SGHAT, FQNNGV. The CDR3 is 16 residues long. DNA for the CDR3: TGTGCCAGCAGCCCAGGCTGGCGTCTGAGACCCTACGAGCAGTACTTC. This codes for CASSPGWRLRPYEQYF.

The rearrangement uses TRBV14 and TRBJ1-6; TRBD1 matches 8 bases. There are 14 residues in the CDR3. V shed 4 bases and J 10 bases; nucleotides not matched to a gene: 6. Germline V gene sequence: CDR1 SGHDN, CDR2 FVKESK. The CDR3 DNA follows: TGTGCCAGCAGCCCAGGGGGCGCGCGGTCACCCCTCCACTTT. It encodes CASSPGGARSPLHF.

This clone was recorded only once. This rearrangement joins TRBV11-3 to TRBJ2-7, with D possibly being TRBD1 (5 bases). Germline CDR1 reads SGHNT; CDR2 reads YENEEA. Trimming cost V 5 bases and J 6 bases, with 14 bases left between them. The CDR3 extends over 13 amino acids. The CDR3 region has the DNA TGTGCCAGCAGCCTCGAGCAGGGCGGCGAGCAGTACTTC. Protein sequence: CASSLEQGGEQYF.

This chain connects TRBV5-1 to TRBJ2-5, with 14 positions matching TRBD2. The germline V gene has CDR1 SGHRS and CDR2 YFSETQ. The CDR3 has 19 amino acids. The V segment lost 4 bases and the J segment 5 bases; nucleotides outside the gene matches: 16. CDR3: CASSGSPGLAGVSAETQYF. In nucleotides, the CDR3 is TGCGCCAGCAGCGGGTCACCGGGACTAGCGGGAGTAAGTGCTGAGACCCAGTACTTC.

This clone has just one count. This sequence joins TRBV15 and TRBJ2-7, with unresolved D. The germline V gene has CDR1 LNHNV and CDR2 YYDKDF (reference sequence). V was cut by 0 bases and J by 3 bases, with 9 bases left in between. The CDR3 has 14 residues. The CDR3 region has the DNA TGTGCCACCAGCAGAGAGCGTTATCTCTACGAGCAGTACTTC. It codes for CATSRERYLYEQYF.

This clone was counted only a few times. CDR3 sequence reads: CASSEGGAFAEAFF. The CDR3 DNA sequence: TGTGCCAGCAGTGAGGGGGGGGCTTTTGCTGAAGCTTTCTTT. The chain couples TRBV6-1 to TRBJ1-1, with D possibly TRBD1 on 6 matching bases. V was pared by 3 bases and J by 6 bases, with 14 bases between. The CDR3 runs 14 residues. Germline V gene lookup returns CDR1 MNHNS and CDR2 SASEGT.

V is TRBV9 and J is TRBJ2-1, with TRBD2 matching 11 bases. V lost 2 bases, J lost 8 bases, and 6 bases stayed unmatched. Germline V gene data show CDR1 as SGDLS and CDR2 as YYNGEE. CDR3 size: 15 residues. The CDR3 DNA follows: TGTGCCAGCAGCGTTACTAGCGGGGGAAGCTATGAGCAGTTCTTC. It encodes CASSVTSGGSYEQFF.

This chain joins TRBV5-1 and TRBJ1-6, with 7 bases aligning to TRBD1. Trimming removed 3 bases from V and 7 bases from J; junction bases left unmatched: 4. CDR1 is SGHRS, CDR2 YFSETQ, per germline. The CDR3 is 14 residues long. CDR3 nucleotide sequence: TGCGCCAGCAGCTCACCGGGACAGAATTCACCCCTCCACTTT. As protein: CASSSPGQNSPLHF.

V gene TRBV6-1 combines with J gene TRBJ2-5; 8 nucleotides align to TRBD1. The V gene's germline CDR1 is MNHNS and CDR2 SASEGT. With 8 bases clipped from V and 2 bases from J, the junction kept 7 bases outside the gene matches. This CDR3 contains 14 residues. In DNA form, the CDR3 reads TGTGCCAGCGGATTTGGACAGGGACAAGAGACCCAGTACTTC. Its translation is CASGFGQGQETQYF.

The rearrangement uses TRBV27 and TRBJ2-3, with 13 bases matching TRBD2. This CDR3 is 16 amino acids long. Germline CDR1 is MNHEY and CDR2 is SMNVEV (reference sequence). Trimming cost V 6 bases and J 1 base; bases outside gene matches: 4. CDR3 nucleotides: TGTGCCAGCAGCCCAGGACTAGCGGGAGGCACAGATACGCAGTATTTT. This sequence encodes CASSPGLAGGTDTQYF.

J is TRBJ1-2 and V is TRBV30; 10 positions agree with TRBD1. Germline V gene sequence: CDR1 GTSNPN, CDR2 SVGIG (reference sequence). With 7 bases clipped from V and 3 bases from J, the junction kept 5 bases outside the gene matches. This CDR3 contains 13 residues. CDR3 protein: CAFLDRGDYGYTF. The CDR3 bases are TGTGCCTTCCTGGACAGGGGGGACTATGGCTACACCTTC.

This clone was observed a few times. The CDR3 sequence is CASSPTGQPQHF. The CDR3 DNA follows: TGTGCCAGCAGCCCTACAGGTCAGCCCCAGCATTTT. The chain carries TRBV27 and TRBJ1-5, with D maybe TRBD1 (5 bases). CDR1 and CDR2 (germline): MNHEY, SMNVEV (reference sequence). The V gene lost 6 bases and the J gene lost 6 bases, with 9 bases spanning the gap. CDR3 length: 12 residues.

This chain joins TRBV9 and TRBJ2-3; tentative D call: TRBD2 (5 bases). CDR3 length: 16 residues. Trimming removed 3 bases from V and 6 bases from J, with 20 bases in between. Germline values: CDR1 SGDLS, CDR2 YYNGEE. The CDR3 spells CASSGDEDLIRDTQYF. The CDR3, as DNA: TGTGCCAGCAGCGGAGACGAGGACTTGATACGGGATACGCAGTATTTT.

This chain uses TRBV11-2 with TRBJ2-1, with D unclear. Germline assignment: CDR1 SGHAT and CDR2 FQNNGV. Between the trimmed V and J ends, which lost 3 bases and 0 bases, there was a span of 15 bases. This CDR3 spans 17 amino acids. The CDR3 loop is CASSLTRPGSSYNEQFF. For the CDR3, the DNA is TGTGCCAGCAGCTTGACCCGTCCAGGTAGCTCCTACAATGAGCAGTTCTTC.

For the CDR3, the DNA is TGCGCCAGCAGCTTGGAGAGCGGCCGTACCGCCTACTCCTACGAGCAGTACTTC. Its translation: CASSLESGRTAYSYEQYF. The V call is TRBV5-1, the J call TRBJ2-7, with TRBD2 as a possible D gene (5 bases). Per the germline V gene, CDR1 is SGHRS and CDR2 is YFSETQ. The CDR3 has 18 amino acids. The V end was cut by 0 bases, the J end by 0 bases, with 19 bases between.

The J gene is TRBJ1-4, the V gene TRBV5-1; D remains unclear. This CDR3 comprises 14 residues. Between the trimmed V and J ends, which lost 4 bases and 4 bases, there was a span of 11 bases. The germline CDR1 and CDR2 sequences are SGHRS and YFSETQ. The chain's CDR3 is CASSSAAYNEKLFF. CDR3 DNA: TGCGCCAGCAGCAGTGCAGCGTATAATGAAAAACTGTTTTTT.

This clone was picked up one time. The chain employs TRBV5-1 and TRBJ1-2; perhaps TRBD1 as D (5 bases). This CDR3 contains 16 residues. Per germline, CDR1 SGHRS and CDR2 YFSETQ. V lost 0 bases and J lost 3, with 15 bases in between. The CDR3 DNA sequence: TGCGCCAGCAGCTTGGTGCGGGGGACCAACCACTATGGCTACACCTTC. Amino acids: CASSLVRGTNHYGYTF.

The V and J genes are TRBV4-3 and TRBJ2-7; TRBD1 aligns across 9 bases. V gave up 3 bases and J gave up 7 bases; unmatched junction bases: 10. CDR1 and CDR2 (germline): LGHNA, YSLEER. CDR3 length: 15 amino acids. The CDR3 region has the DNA TGCGCCAGCAGCCATGACCCGGGACAGGGTTGGGAGCAGTACTTC. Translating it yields CASSHDPGQGWEQYF.